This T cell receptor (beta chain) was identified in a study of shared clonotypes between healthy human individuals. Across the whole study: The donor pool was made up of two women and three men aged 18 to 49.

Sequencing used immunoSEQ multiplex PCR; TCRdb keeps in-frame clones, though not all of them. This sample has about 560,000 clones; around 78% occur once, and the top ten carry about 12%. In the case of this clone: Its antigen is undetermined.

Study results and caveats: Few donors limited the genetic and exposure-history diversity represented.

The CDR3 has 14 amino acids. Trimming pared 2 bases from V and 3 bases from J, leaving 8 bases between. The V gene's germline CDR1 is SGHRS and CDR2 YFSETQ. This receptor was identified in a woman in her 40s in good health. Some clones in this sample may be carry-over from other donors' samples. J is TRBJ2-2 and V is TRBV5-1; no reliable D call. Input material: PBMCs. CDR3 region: CASSLTPDTGELFF. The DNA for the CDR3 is TGCGCCAGCAGCTTAACACCCGACACCGGGGAGCTGTTTTTT.